The 21 T cell receptor beta chains below were found in one sample sequenced in a study of blood T cells in healthy people across ages. Next came a second PCR, run for about 6 to 11 cycles, which used a sample-barcoded 5' primer along with a J-beta primer mix. TCRdb re-called the 5' RACE reads with MiXCR, one entry per CDR3 protein. The sample consists of 550,000 to 750,000 distinct CDR3 sequences, over 20% of them appearing once. The sequenced sample consisted of blood. These receptor sequences come from a man in his 70s in good health.

The table lists this clonotype with a few counts. The chain employs TRBV5-1 and TRBJ2-5, with no clear D. Matching the DNA end better, TRBJ2-1 makes the J call doubtful. The CDR3 sequence is 15 residues long. The germline V gene encodes CDR1 SGHRS and CDR2 YFSETQ. CDR3 bases: TGCGCCAGCAGCTTGCGGTTAGAGCCTTACAATGAGCAGTTCTTC. Protein sequence: CASSLRLEPYNEQFF.

This rearrangement joins TRBV12-3 or TRBV12-4 to TRBJ2-7; D is undetermined. V gave up 0 bases and J gave up 4 bases, with 13 bases separating them. The CDR3 length is 15 residues. CDR3 DNA sequence: TGTGCCAGCAGTTTAGCGAGACTGCCAGCTTACGAGCAGTACTTC. Encoded protein: CASSLARLPAYEQYF.

The chain couples TRBV5-1 to TRBJ1-3, with 8 positions matching TRBD1. Germline CDR1 is SGHRS and CDR2 is YFSETQ. The CDR3 totals 15 residues. Trimming took 0 bases from V and 7 from J; bases not matched to a gene: 6. The CDR3 protein is CASSLAGGDGNTIYF. DNA of the CDR3: TGCGCCAGCAGCTTGGCAGGGGGCGATGGGAACACCATATATTTT.

This rearrangement joins TRBV20-1 to TRBJ2-7; 8 positions agree with TRBD1. The CDR3 runs 14 residues. The V and J ends lost 0 bases and 3 bases, in that order; junction bases with no gene match: 4. Germline-derived CDR1 and CDR2 are DFQATT and SNEGSKA (reference sequence). CDR3 loop: CSARDMGQVYEQYF. The CDR3 region has the DNA TGCAGTGCTAGAGATATGGGACAGGTCTACGAGCAGTACTTC.

This clonotype was seen a handful of times. V gene TRBV12-3 or TRBV12-4 combines with J gene TRBJ2-7; TRBD2 agrees at 13 bases. The J call may be wrong; the DNA end is better matched by TRBJ2-5. The CDR3 is 16 residues long. CDR3 sequence (DNA): TGTGCCAGCAGTTCTGGGACTAGCGGGAAGGGAGAGACCCAGTACTTC. This encodes CASSSGTSGKGETQYF.

This chain links TRBV18 with TRBJ2-5, with D maybe TRBD2 (6 bases). The DNA end is more similar to TRBJ2-1, so the J call may be wrong. The CDR3 consists of 16 residues. In germline, CDR1 is KGHSH, CDR2 LQKENI. The CDR3: CASSNRGGGGRNEQFF. The CDR3, as DNA: TGTGCCAGCTCAAACCGGGGCGGAGGAGGGAGAAATGAGCAGTTCTTC.

This clonotype was counted between two and nine times. The rearrangement joins TRBV27 to TRBJ2-5; 9 bases agree with TRBD1. J gave up 9 bases and V 5 bases, and 7 bases lay outside the gene matches. CDR3 length: 13 amino acids. CDR1 and CDR2 (germline): MNHEY, SMNVEV (reference sequence). Here the CDR3 reads CASSRQGDEAQYF. The CDR3 DNA is TGTGCCAGCAGTAGACAGGGGGATGAGGCCCAGTACTTC.

In its sample, this clonotype was seen a few times. This chain connects TRBV5-1 to TRBJ2-1; 11 positions match TRBD2. Germline V gene sequence: CDR1 SGHRS, CDR2 YFSETQ. This CDR3 is built from 17 residues. Unmatched junction bases numbered 6, after V lost 3 bases and J lost 1 base. Here the CDR3 DNA reads TGCGCCAGCAGCTCTGGGACTAGCGGAGTATCCTACAATGAGCAGTTCTTC. It encodes CASSSGTSGVSYNEQFF. Using reference TRBV5-1 and TRBJ2-1 for the parts outside the CDR3, the full variable domain is KAGVTQTPRYLIKTRGQQVTLSCSPISGHRSVSWYQQTPGQGLQFLFEYFSETQRNKGNFPGRFSGRQFSNSRSEMNVSTLELGDSALYLCASSSGTSGVSYNEQFFGPGTRLTVL.

This clonotype has more than one count but fewer than ten. The V gene is TRBV24-1, the J gene TRBJ2-1; TRBD2 matches at 9 bases. V trimming: 6 bases; J trimming: 6 bases; junction bases outside the gene matches: 5. Germline V gene data show CDR1 as KGHDR and CDR2 as SFDVKD. The CDR3 is made up of 14 amino acids. The CDR3 spells CATSSSGNRNEQFF. CDR3 DNA: TGTGCCACCAGTTCTAGCGGGAATCGCAATGAGCAGTTCTTC.

This chain connects TRBV3-1 to TRBJ2-1; tentatively, D is TRBD2 (6 bases). The V gene's germline CDR1 is LGHDT and CDR2 YNNKEL (reference sequence). V shed 3 bases and J shed 5 bases, with 11 bases lying between them. This CDR3 comprises 14 residues. CDR3 nucleotide sequence: TGTGCCAGCAGCCAGGCGGGGATTGACAATGAGCAGTTCTTC. Translating gives CASSQAGIDNEQFF.

This clonotype was seen at least ten times. The V call is TRBV14, the J call TRBJ2-2; TRBD1 might be the D (6 bases). Looked up from germline, CDR1 is SGHDN and CDR2 is FVKESK. V lost 5 bases and J 4 bases, leaving 11 bases between the germline ends. CDR3 length equals 14 residues. Written as DNA, the CDR3 is TGTGCCAGCAGCGCGGACAGTTTCACCGGGGAGCTGTTTTTT. It codes for CASSADSFTGELFF.

This clonotype was counted a few times. The chain has TRBV5-1 and TRBJ2-2; no clear D. Germline CDR1 SGHRS, CDR2 YFSETQ. This CDR3 spans 14 amino acids. Trimming removed 4 bases from V and 1 base from J, with 8 bases in between. The CDR3 is CASSATQNTGELFF. DNA of the CDR3: TGCGCCAGCAGCGCTACTCAGAACACCGGGGAGCTGTTTTTT.

This clonotype appeared a few times. This chain links TRBV29-1 with TRBJ2-1; TRBD1 or TRBD2 may be the D gene (5 bases each). The germline V and J ends were trimmed by 3 bases and 8 bases, with 11 bases remaining between them. This CDR3 is 12 amino acids long. CDR1 is SQVTM, CDR2 ANQGSEA, per germline. DNA of the CDR3: TGCAGCGTTGAGGTCCGGGGCGATGAGCAGTTCTTC. It yields the protein CSVEVRGDEQFF.

This clonotype turned up a few times. V is TRBV2 and J is TRBJ2-5; 11 bases align to TRBD1. In germline, CDR1 is SNHLY, CDR2 FYNNEI. Losses at the gene ends were 3 bases for V and 6 bases for J; bases not matched to a gene: 6. CDR3 size: 15 residues. The CDR3 region has the DNA TGTGCCAGCAGTGAGCGGACAGGGGGCAAGAAGACCCAGTACTTC. Amino acids: CASSERTGGKKTQYF.

This clonotype was counted a few times. The chain links TRBV2 to TRBJ2-7, with D maybe TRBD2 (6 bases). The CDR3 has 13 residues. Trimming removed 3 bases from V and 2 bases from J, with 8 bases in between. In germline, CDR1 is SNHLY, CDR2 FYNNEI. The CDR3 DNA reads TGTGCCAGCAGTGAGCGGAGGGCCTACGAGCAGTACTTC. This codes for CASSERRAYEQYF.

This chain uses TRBV5-1 with TRBJ1-1, with 10 positions matching TRBD1. V was pared by 4 bases and J by 0 bases, with 9 bases of the junction left unmatched. The CDR3 runs to 17 residues. Per germline, CDR1 SGHRS and CDR2 YFSETQ. The CDR3 sequence: CASSGGTGATLNTEAFF. CDR3 nucleotide sequence: TGCGCCAGCAGCGGAGGGACAGGGGCGACCTTGAACACTGAAGCTTTCTTT.

CDR3 sequence: CASSIREPDTQYF. The CDR3 DNA follows: TGTGCCAGCAGTATACGGGAGCCAGATACGCAGTATTTT. The V and J genes are TRBV12-3 or TRBV12-4 and TRBJ2-3; possible D gene TRBD2, 6 bases. The CDR3 loop spans 13 amino acids. The V end lost 5 bases, the J end lost 4 bases, and 10 bases lay between the germline ends.

This clonotype appeared a few times. Written as DNA, the CDR3 is TGTGCCAGCTCACCAACGTTGCTAGCCAAAAACATTCAGTACTTC. It codes for CASSPTLLAKNIQYF. The chain joins TRBV18 to TRBJ2-4; D gene ambiguous. This CDR3 comprises 15 residues. Trimming removed 2 bases at V and 0 bases at J, with 8 bases between. Germline assignment: CDR1 KGHSH and CDR2 LQKENI.

The V gene is TRBV20-1, the J gene TRBJ2-7, with 11 bases fitting TRBD1. The CDR3 sequence is 14 residues long. J lost 4 bases, V lost 5 bases, and 7 bases had no gene match. Germline V gives CDR1 DFQATT, CDR2 SNEGSKA (reference sequence). CDR3 sequence: CSAPGTGGWYEQYF. The DNA of the CDR3 is TGCAGTGCTCCCGGGACAGGGGGTTGGTACGAGCAGTACTTC.

The rearrangement links TRBV20-1 to TRBJ2-5; D not resolved. The J call may be wrong; the DNA end is better matched by TRBJ2-1. CDR3 length: 12 residues. Germline V lookup: CDR1 DFQATT, CDR2 SNEGSKA (reference sequence). The CDR3 nucleotides are TGCAGTGCTATGTGGGATCGGAGTGAGCAGTTCTTC. The encoded protein is CSAMWDRSEQFF.

This clonotype appeared a few times. The CDR3 loop reads CASSFSSWPSSYEQYF. CDR3 bases: TGCGCCAGCAGCTTTAGTTCCTGGCCGAGCTCCTACGAGCAGTACTTC. The V call is TRBV5-1, the J call TRBJ2-5; D not resolved. Judging by the DNA end, TRBJ2-7 fits better; the J call may be wrong. Germline-derived CDR1 and CDR2 are SGHRS and YFSETQ. This CDR3 is built from 16 residues.